This T cell receptor beta chain came from a study of beta chain features in type 1 diabetes (dated by TCRdb to the late 2010s). At the level of the whole study: No differences in mean age, gender distribution, total cell number or subset yield were found between patients and healthy donors. A total of roughly 100,000,000 sorted cells were examined across all samples, and the number of cells per subset was strongly correlated with RNA yield. In the study, TCRB repertoires of sorted circulating CD4+ T cell subsets from recently diagnosed type 1 diabetes patients were compared with those of matched healthy donors. Naive and central memory subsets were obtained from all 30 or so donors, but regulatory and stem cell-like memory subsets were isolated from only 8 patients and roughly 8 healthy donors.

For CDR1 and CDR2, the germline V gene lists SGHRS and YFSETQ. Counted from cysteine to phenylalanine, this CDR3 has 15 amino acids. Just CDR3 DNA is preserved here, 45 bases in frame from base 1. Trimming removed 2 bases from V and 2 bases from J; the gene matches leave 6 bases unexplained. Each donor gave one peripheral blood draw, roughly 110 mL on average, collected into heparinised tubes. A BD FACSAria II and a panel including CD45RO, CCR7, CD25, CD127, CD95 and CD27 were used to sort naive, central memory, regulatory and stem cell-like memory CD4+ T cells. Every sorted population had a purity above 95%. PBMCs were isolated immediately by Lymphoprep density gradient centrifugation and stained directly without culture. So that batch effects would be minimized, each experiment stained and sorted samples in pairs, pairing one healthy donor with one patient. The entire amount of isolated RNA was reverse transcribed using the High Capacity cDNA Reverse Transcription Kit, so the sequenced TCRB transcripts were expressed ones. Survey-depth immunoSEQ sequencing was performed on stem cell-like memory T cell samples, with an average of roughly 1 million total reads per sample. After sorted cells were lysed in RLT buffer, RNA was extracted with DNase-treated RNeasy Micro or Mini kits, with the choice depending on cell number. Each cell subset was processed on its own to prevent cross-contamination, while patient and healthy donor samples were processed together. Using the immunoSEQ multiplex PCR, TCRB sequences were amplified from cDNA into 87-bp fragments spanning the CDR3 region. Amplicons were sequenced on the Illumina HiSeq platform. On the authors' methods: PCR bias was computationally corrected using synthetic template baselines, reads within Hamming distance 2 were collapsed, and singletons that could not be merged were discarded. Reads were aligned to IMGT to assign V, D and J genes, CDR3 length, and insertions or deletions at six rearrangement sites. Within each subset, clonotype counts were normalized to the number of sorted cells before true diversity and Gini coefficients were calculated with the tcR R package. The overlap coefficient, calculated on TCRB nucleotide sequences, was used to measure repertoire sharing. TCRdb took over this immuneACCESS table, retaining in-frame rearrangements with V and J assigned. Such tables are incomplete; in checked studies, under half of the missing clones stem from an unresolved V gene, and the remainder is unexplained. Clone size and V and J calls were adopted from that table, with D and trimming inferred from the DNA. The sample records 20,000 to 25,000 clones, roughly 56% of which are singletons. 0.37% of the sample is in the top ten clones.

Results and caveats for the whole study, not just this receptor: Naive, central memory and regulatory TCRB repertoires appeared to be more similar among patients than among healthy donors. PCR might favor shorter templates, but patient and control samples were amplified and corrected together, so any skew would affect both groups equally. Type 1 diabetes patients showed a moderate but significant shortening of TCRB CDR3 length in all four CD4+ subsets. At VDJ recombination sites, type 1 diabetes patients had fewer insertions and more deleted nucleotides, which implies abnormalities in thymic rearrangement. Because cDNA was sequenced instead of genomic DNA, activated cells with high expression could be over-represented, although the groups did not differ in activation or CD3 levels. Only small numbers of individuals were included in the HLA sub-analyses, which left unresolved whether HLA type had any influence on TCRB rearrangement.

With regard to this clone: Its antigen target is currently unknown. No clone much larger than this one lies a single base away; base qualities are absent.

The source material was stem cell memory CD4+ T cells from blood. In light of the paper, this sample's cell subset or site label describes: stem cell-like memory CD4+ T cells. The TCR comes from a man in his late teens or twenties with type 1 diabetes. The receptor chain draws on TRBV5-1 and TRBJ2-5; TRBD1 agrees with 7 junctional bases. The DNA is as follows: TGCGCCAGCAGCTTCCAGGGGGTGAAGCAAGAGACCCAGTACTTC. This codes for CASSFQGVKQETQYF.